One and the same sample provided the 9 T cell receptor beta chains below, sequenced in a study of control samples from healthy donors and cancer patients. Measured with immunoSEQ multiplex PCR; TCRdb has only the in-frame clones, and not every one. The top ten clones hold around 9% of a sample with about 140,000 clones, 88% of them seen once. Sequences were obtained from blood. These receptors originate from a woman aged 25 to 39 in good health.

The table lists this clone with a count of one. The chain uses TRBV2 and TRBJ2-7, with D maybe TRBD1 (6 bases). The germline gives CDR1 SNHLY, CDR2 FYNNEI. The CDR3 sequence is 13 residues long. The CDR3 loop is CADQGNAQGEQYF. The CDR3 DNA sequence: TGTGCGGACCAAGGGAACGCCCAGGGGGAGCAGTACTTC.

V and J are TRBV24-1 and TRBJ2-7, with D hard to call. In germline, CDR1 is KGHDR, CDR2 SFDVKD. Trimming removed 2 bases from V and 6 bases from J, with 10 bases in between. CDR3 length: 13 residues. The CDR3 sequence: CATSDYRNREQYF. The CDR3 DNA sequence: TGTGCCACCAGTGATTACCGAAACCGCGAGCAGTACTTC.

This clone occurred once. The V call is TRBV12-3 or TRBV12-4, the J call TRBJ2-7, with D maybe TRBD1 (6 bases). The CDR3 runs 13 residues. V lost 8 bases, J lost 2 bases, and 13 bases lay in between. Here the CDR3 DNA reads TGTGCCAGCGGGGAAGGACAGACCTACGAGCAGTACTTC. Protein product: CASGEGQTYEQYF.

The CDR3, as DNA: TGTGCCAGCAGCACTAGCGGGAGGAACTACGAGCAGTACTTC. This gives the protein CASSTSGRNYEQYF. The gene calls are TRBV7-3 and TRBJ2-7; 12 bases agree with TRBD2. The length of the CDR3 is 14 residues. With 5 bases clipped from V and 3 bases from J, the junction kept 2 bases outside the gene matches. Germline assignment: CDR1 SGHTA and CDR2 FQGTGA.

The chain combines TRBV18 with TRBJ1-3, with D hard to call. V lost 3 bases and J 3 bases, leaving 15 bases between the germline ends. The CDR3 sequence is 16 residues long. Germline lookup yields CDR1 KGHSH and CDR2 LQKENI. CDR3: CASSPTTLADGNTIYF. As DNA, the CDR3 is TGTGCCAGCTCACCCACCACTCTCGCAGATGGAAACACCATATATTTT.

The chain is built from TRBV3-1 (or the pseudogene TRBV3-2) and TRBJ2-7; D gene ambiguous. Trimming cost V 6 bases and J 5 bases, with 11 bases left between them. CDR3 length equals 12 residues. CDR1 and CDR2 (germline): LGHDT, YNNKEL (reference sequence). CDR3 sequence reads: CASSANSHEQYF. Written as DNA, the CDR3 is TGTGCCAGCAGTGCTAATAGTCACGAGCAGTACTTC.

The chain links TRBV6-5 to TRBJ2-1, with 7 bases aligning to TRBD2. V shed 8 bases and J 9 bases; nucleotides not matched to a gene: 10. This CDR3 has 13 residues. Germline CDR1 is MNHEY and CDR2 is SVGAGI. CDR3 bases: TGTGCCAGCCGGCCGACTAGCCTGAGTGAGCAGTTCTTC. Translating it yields CASRPTSLSEQFF.

The CDR3 protein is CSVEQQAAGYTF. CDR3 sequence (DNA): TGCAGCGTTGAACAGCAGGCGGCTGGCTACACCTTC. This sequence joins TRBV29-1 and TRBJ1-2; D uncertain. This CDR3 is built from 12 residues. In germline, CDR1 is SQVTM, CDR2 ANQGSEA. Between the trimmed V and J ends, which lost 2 bases and 7 bases, there was a span of 11 bases.

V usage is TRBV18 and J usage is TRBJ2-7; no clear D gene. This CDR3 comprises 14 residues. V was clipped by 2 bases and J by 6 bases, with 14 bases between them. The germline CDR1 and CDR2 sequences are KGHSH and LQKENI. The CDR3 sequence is CASSPYRLGSEQYF. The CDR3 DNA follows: TGTGCCAGCTCACCATACCGATTGGGTAGCGAGCAGTACTTC.